The 26 T cell receptor beta chains below all came from one sample that was sequenced in a study of immune evolution from preneoplasia to lung adenocarcinoma. TCRdb's copy holds only in-frame clones and misses some; the assay was immunoSEQ multiplex PCR. The profile shows approximately 7,700 clones, about 85% of them singletons. The specimen sequenced was FFPE minimally invasive lung adenocarcinoma tissue. The receptors were gathered from a person older than 75 with lung adenocarcinoma.

J is TRBJ2-3 and V is TRBV4-1, with D perhaps TRBD2 (6 bases). This CDR3 is built from 14 residues. With 0 bases removed from V and 3 bases from J, the gap between germline ends came to 7 bases. The germline V gene has CDR1 MGHRA and CDR2 YSYEKL. The CDR3: CASSQEGGTDTQYF. The CDR3 coding sequence is TGCGCCAGCAGCCAAGAAGGAGGGACAGATACGCAGTATTTT.

The chain couples TRBV7-6 to TRBJ2-5, with TRBD1 identical over 7 bases. Germline V lookup: CDR1 SGHVS, CDR2 FNYEAQ. This CDR3 has 15 residues. V trimming: 1 base; J trimming: 3 bases; junction bases outside the gene matches: 5. For the CDR3, the DNA is TGTGCCAGCAGCTTAGAGGGAACAGGGGAAGAGACCCAGTACTTC. Translated, it gives CASSLEGTGEETQYF.

This rearrangement joins TRBV6-1 to TRBJ1-2; 8 nucleotides align to TRBD1. Germline V gives CDR1 MNHNS, CDR2 SASEGT. J lost 3 bases, V lost 8 bases, and 2 bases had no gene match. The CDR3 loop spans 12 amino acids. The CDR3 here is CASQDRDYGYTF. The CDR3 bases are TGTGCCAGCCAGGACAGGGACTATGGCTACACCTTC.

The chain is built from TRBV6-1 and TRBJ2-5; no reliable D call. This CDR3 contains 13 residues. Trimming shortened V by 1 base and J by 5 bases, and 8 bases separated the two germline ends. The V gene's germline CDR1 is MNHNS and CDR2 SASEGT. In DNA form, the CDR3 reads TGTGCCAGCAGTGAAGACCGGAAGGAGACCCAGTACTTC. Protein sequence: CASSEDRKETQYF.

The V call is TRBV7-3, the J call TRBJ2-3, with 7 bases fitting TRBD2. Trimming took 5 bases from V and 4 from J; bases not matched to a gene: 3. The germline V gene encodes CDR1 SGHTA and CDR2 FQGTGA. The CDR3 has 13 residues. CDR3 amino acids: CASSTGLADTQYF. The CDR3 DNA follows: TGTGCCAGCAGCACCGGACTAGCAGATACGCAGTATTTT.

This chain links TRBV5-1 with TRBJ2-2; no clear D gene. The CDR3 has 14 residues. Looked up from germline, CDR1 is SGHRS and CDR2 is YFSETQ. Trimming shortened V by 6 bases and J by 7 bases, and 16 bases separated the two germline ends. The CDR3 region has the DNA TGCGCCAGCAACGATGAACCGGTCATCGGGGAGCTGTTTTTT. This encodes CASNDEPVIGELFF.

V is TRBV2 and J is TRBJ2-1, with D possibly being TRBD2 (6 bases). V lost 6 bases, J lost 5 bases, and 14 bases lay in between. Germline assignment: CDR1 SNHLY and CDR2 FYNNEI. This CDR3 contains 14 residues. The CDR3 DNA sequence: TGTGCCAGCAGCGACGGGGGAGACCACAATGAGCAGTTCTTC. Translating gives CASSDGGDHNEQFF.

This clone turned up a few times. The V and J genes are TRBV11-3 and TRBJ2-7; TRBD1 is a possible D gene (5 bases). V shed 3 bases and J shed 6 bases, with 12 bases lying between them. Germline CDR1 SGHNT, CDR2 YENEEA. This CDR3 is 13 amino acids long. Here the CDR3 DNA reads TGTGCCAGCAGCTTCCCGGATCAGGGCGAGCAGTACTTC. Amino acids: CASSFPDQGEQYF.

This clone was seen only once. The rearrangement joins TRBV4-1 to TRBJ1-6; 9 nucleotides agree with TRBD1. The CDR3 sequence is 17 residues long. The V and J ends lost 4 bases and 0 bases, in that order; junction bases with no gene match: 4. CDR1 is MGHRA and CDR2 is YSYEKL in the germline V gene. CDR3 sequence: CASSPDRGSSYNSPLHF. CDR3 coding DNA: TGCGCCAGCAGCCCAGACAGGGGGAGCTCCTATAATTCACCCCTCCACTTT.

This clone occurred a few times. This chain connects TRBV11-2 to TRBJ1-4; weak D call: TRBD1 (5 bases). The CDR3 covers 14 residues. Germline lookup yields CDR1 SGHAT and CDR2 FQNNGV. With 5 bases removed from V and 4 bases from J, the gap between germline ends came to 11 bases. The CDR3 protein is CASSRSGGNEKLFF. The DNA of the CDR3 is TGTGCCAGCAGCCGGTCTGGGGGTAATGAAAAACTGTTTTTT. Drawing the rest from reference TRBV11-2 and TRBJ1-4, the complete variable domain is EAGVAQSPRYKIIEKRQSVAFWCNPISGHATLYWYQQILGQGPKLLIQFQNNGVVDDSQLPKDRFSAERLKGVDSTLKIQPAKLEDSAVYLCASSRSGGNEKLFFGSGTQLSVL.

The count of this clone is one. The CDR3: CASSVSGTGISRSSEQYF. CDR3 nucleotides: TGTGCCAGCAGTGTTTCCGGGACAGGGATTTCCCGTTCGTCCGAGCAGTACTTC. This chain connects TRBV21-1 to TRBJ2-7; the DNA was not compared with TRBD1, the D call given in the table. TRBV21-1 is designated a pseudogene. This CDR3 is built from 18 residues.

This clone is large in the sample. The CDR3 DNA sequence: TGTGCCAGCGAGGGGGGAAGCGGCACAGATACGCAGTATTTT. Residues: CASEGGSGTDTQYF. The rearrangement links TRBV6-1 to TRBJ2-3, with D tentatively TRBD1 or TRBD2 (6 bases each). This CDR3 spans 14 amino acids. Germline loops: CDR1 MNHNS, CDR2 SASEGT. V lost 8 bases, J lost 1 base, and 13 bases lay in between.

As for this clone: At one boundary the junction diverges from the germline segment, which might be a read error. The genes are TRBV19 and TRBJ2-1, with D possibly matching TRBD2 (5 bases). The CDR3 runs to 15 residues. Germline CDR1 reads LNHDA; CDR2 reads SQIVND (reference sequence). DNA for the CDR3: TGTGCCAATAGTATAGCCCGTCGGACTTTCAATGAGCAGTTCTTC. Its translation is CANSIARRTFNEQFF.

J is TRBJ1-2 and V is TRBV30; D is undetermined. V lost 2 bases, J lost 0 bases, and 10 bases lay in between. The germline V gene has CDR1 GTSNPN and CDR2 SVGIG (reference sequence). There are 14 residues in the CDR3. The CDR3 sequence: CAWSKSSANYGYTF. DNA of the CDR3: TGTGCCTGGAGTAAAAGTTCAGCTAACTATGGCTACACCTTC.

This clone showed up just a few times. The rearrangement joins TRBV19 to TRBJ2-5; D possibly uses TRBD1 or TRBD2 (5 bases each). Germline CDR1 and CDR2: LNHDA and SQIVND (reference sequence). The CDR3 totals 15 residues. The ends were cut back, 5 bases at V and 7 bases at J, with 20 bases in the middle. The CDR3 here is CASSPSPGSLGTQYF. The CDR3 coding sequence is TGTGCCAGTAGTCCGAGTCCAGGGAGTCTAGGGACCCAGTACTTC.

The table lists this clone with a few counts. This chain links TRBV18 with TRBJ1-1, with D hard to call. The CDR3 runs 13 residues. Looked up from germline, CDR1 is KGHSH and CDR2 is LQKENI. Deletions cut 3 bases from V and 6 bases from J, with 11 bases between. CDR3 in amino acids: CASSPEAVPEAFF. CDR3 bases: TGTGCCAGCTCACCGGAAGCGGTTCCTGAAGCTTTCTTT.

The chain joins TRBV5-1 to TRBJ2-6; 10 bases align to TRBD2. The V segment lost 4 bases and the J segment 0 bases; nucleotides outside the gene matches: 7. CDR1 is SGHRS and CDR2 is YFSETQ in the germline V gene. The CDR3 extends over 18 amino acids. CDR3 in amino acids: CASSLWTSGTSGANVLTF. The CDR3 DNA follows: TGCGCCAGCAGCCTATGGACTAGCGGAACCTCTGGGGCCAACGTCCTGACTTTC.

The V gene is TRBV7-3, the J gene TRBJ1-3; D call uncertain. Germline assignment: CDR1 SGHTA and CDR2 FQGTGA. The CDR3 totals 14 residues. Trimming cost V 4 bases and J 0 bases, with 7 bases left between them. In nucleotides, the CDR3 is TGTGCCAGCAGCTCCGGAGACTCTGGAAACACCATATATTTT. This sequence encodes CASSSGDSGNTIYF.

The chain joins TRBV6-1 to TRBJ1-5, with 7 bases fitting TRBD1. The germline CDR1 and CDR2 sequences are MNHNS and SASEGT. This CDR3 comprises 15 residues. Germline trimming cut 1 base from V and 4 bases from J; bases unmatched to any gene: 4. CDR3 residues: CASSEGQGLNQPQHF. In nucleotides, the CDR3 is TGTGCCAGCAGTGAAGGACAGGGACTTAATCAGCCCCAGCATTTT.

The chain joins TRBV29-1 to TRBJ1-2; TRBD1 might be the D (5 bases). The CDR3 has 12 amino acids. The germline V and J ends were trimmed by 6 bases and 8 bases, with 16 bases remaining between them. Germline assignment: CDR1 SQVTM and CDR2 ANQGSEA. In nucleotides, the CDR3 is TGCAGCGTCATGTCGGTGGGGGACGGCTACACCTTC. It translates to CSVMSVGDGYTF.

The chain recombines TRBV19 with TRBJ1-4, with 8 positions matching TRBD1. Germline CDR1 LNHDA, CDR2 SQIVND (reference sequence). The CDR3 has 14 residues. The junction had 12 bases not matched to a gene; V was cut back by 6 bases and J by 12 bases. For the CDR3, the DNA is TGTGCCAGTAGGCCGGGACAGGCCCTCGGGGAACTGTTTTTT. It is translated as CASRPGQALGELFF.

V and J are TRBV19 and TRBJ1-5; possibly TRBD1 for D (5 bases). V lost 7 bases, J lost 5 bases, and 15 bases lay in between. The V gene's germline CDR1 is LNHDA and CDR2 SQIVND (reference sequence). The CDR3 covers 14 residues. CDR3 sequence reads: CASKIGGTDQPQHF. The CDR3 DNA sequence: TGTGCCAGTAAGATCGGGGGGACTGATCAGCCCCAGCATTTT.

This clone has a single count. The chain uses TRBV19 and TRBJ2-3; unclear D gene. Germline CDR1 is LNHDA and CDR2 is SQIVND (reference sequence). V shed 4 bases and J shed 5 bases, with 7 bases lying between them. There are 12 residues in the CDR3. The CDR3 nucleotides are TGTGCCAGTAGTAATCCGCTAGATACGCAGTATTTT. Its protein product is CASSNPLDTQYF.

The V and J genes are TRBV27 and TRBJ2-3; no definite D call. The ends were cut back, 6 bases at V and 0 bases at J, with 10 bases in the middle. The germline gives CDR1 MNHEY, CDR2 SMNVEV (reference sequence). This CDR3 spans 14 amino acids. CDR3 loop: CASRSGFSTDTQYF. The CDR3 DNA reads TGTGCCAGCAGGTCGGGTTTTAGCACAGATACGCAGTATTTT.

The V gene is TRBV6-5, the J gene TRBJ2-2; D gene uncertain. This CDR3 has 16 amino acids. Trimming took off 3 bases at V and 5 bases at J, with 16 bases between the two ends. In germline, CDR1 is MNHEY, CDR2 SVGAGI. The CDR3 nucleotides read TGTGCCAGCAGTTATTTCTCTCGGCCGCTAACCGGGGAGCTGTTTTTT. Translated, it gives CASSYFSRPLTGELFF.

Only a few counts were recorded for this clone. The CDR3 bases are TGCAGCGTTGTCCTGGGACTAGCGGTGACCTACGAGCAGTACTTC. The encoded protein is CSVVLGLAVTYEQYF. The chain uses TRBV29-1 and TRBJ2-7; TRBD2 matches 11 bases. J gave up 2 bases and V 4 bases, and 7 bases lay outside the gene matches. The CDR3 extends over 15 amino acids. Germline values: CDR1 SQVTM, CDR2 ANQGSEA.